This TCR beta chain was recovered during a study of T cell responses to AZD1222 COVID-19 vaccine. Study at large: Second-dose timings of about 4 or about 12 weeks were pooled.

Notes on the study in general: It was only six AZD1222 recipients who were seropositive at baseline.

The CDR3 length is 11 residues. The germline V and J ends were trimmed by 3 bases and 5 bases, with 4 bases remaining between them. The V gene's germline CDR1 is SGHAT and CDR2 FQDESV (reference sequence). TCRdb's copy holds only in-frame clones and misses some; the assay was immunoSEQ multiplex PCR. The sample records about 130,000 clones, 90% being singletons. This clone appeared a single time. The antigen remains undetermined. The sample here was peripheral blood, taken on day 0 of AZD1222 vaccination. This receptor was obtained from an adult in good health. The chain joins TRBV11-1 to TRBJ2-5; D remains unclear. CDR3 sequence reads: CASSFVETQYF. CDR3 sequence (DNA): TGTGCCAGCAGCTTCGTGGAGACCCAGTACTTC.